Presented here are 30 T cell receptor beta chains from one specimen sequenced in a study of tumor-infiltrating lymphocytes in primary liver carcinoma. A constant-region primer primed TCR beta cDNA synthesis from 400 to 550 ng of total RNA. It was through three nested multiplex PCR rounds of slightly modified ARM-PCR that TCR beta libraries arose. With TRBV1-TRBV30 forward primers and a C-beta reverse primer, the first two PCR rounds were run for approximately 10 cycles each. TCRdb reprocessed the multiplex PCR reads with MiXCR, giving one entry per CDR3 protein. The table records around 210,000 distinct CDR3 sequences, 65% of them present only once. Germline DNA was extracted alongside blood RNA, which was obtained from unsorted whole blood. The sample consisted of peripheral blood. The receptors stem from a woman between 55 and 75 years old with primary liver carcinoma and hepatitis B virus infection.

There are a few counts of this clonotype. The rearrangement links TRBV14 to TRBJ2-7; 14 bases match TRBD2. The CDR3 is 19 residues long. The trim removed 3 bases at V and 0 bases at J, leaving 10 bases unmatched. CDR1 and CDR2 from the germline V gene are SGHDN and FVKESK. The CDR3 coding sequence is TGTGCCAGCAGCCACCCGATAGGACTAGCGGGAGGATTCTCCTACGAGCAGTACTTC. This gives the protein CASSHPIGLAGGFSYEQYF.

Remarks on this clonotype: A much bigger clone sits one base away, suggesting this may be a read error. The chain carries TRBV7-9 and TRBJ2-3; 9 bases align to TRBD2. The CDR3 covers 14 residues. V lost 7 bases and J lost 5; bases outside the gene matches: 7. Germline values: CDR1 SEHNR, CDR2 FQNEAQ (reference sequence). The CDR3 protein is CASNWGLAGDTQYF. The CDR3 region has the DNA TGTGCCAGCAACTGGGGACTAGCTGGAGATACGCAGTATTTT.

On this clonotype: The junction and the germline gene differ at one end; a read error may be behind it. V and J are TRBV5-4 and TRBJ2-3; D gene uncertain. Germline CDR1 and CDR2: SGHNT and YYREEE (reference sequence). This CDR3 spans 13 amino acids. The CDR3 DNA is TGTGCCAGCAGCTTGAGGGCCACAGATATGCAGTATTTT. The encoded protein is CASSLRATDMQYF.

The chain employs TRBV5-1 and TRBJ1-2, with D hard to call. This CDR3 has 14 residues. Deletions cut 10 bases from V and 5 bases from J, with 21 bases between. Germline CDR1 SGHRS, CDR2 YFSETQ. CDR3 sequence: CAGSLEASSYGYTF. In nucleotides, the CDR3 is TGCGCCGGTAGCTTGGAGGCCAGCTCTTATGGCTACACCTTC.

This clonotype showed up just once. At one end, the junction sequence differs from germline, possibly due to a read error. This CDR3 is CASSSEGSGMFERYF. In DNA, the CDR3 is TGTGCCAGCAGCTCAGAAGGTAGCGGGATGTTCGAGCGGTACTTC. The chain joins TRBV11-2 to TRBJ2-7; 8 bases align to TRBD2. This CDR3 comprises 15 residues. Per the germline V gene, CDR1 is SGHAT and CDR2 is FQNNGV.

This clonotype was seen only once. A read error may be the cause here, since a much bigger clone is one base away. The CDR3 loop reads CASSEQGYTGDLFF. The CDR3 DNA is TGCGCCAGCAGTGAACAGGGATACACCGGGGACCTGTTTTTT. The chain has TRBV10-2 and TRBJ2-2; a possible D gene is TRBD1 (6 bases). The CDR3 length is 14 residues. The germline V gene has CDR1 WSHSY and CDR2 SAAADI.

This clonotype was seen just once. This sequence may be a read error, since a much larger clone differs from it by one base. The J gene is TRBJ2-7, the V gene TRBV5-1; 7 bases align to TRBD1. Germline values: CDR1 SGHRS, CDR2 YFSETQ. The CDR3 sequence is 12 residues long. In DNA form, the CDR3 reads TGCACCAGCAGCTTGCACAGGGGCGAGCAGTACTTC. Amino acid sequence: CTSSLHRGEQYF.

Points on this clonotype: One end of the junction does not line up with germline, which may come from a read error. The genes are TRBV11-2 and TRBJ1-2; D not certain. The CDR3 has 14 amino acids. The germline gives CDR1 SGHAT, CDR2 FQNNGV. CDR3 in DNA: TGTGCCAGTAGCTCAGGACCAGGAGTCTGTGGCTACACCTTC. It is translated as CASSSGPGVCGYTF. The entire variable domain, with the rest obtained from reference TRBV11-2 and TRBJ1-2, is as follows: EAGVAQSPRYKIIEKRQSVAFWCNPISGHATLYWYQQILGQGPKLLIQFQNNGVVDDSQLPKDRFSAERLKGVDSTLKIQPAKLEDSAVYLCASSSGPGVCGYTFGSGTRLTVV.

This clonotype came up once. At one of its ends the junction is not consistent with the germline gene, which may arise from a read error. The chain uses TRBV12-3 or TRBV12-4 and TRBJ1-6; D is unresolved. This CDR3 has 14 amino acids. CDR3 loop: CASTPTSYNSPLHF. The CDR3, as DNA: TGTGCAAGCACCCCAACAAGTTATAATTCACCCCTCCACTTT.

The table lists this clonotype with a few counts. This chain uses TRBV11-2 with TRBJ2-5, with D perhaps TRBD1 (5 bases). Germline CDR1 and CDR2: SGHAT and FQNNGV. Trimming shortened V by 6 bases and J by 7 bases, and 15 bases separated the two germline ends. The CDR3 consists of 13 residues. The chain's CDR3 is CASRTTGVATQYF. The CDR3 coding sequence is TGTGCCAGCAGGACCACAGGAGTGGCGACCCAGTACTTC.

DNA of the CDR3: TGTGCCAGCAGCTTAGTCTCCTCAGGAGGCCGCCGGGAGACCCAGTACTTC. It yields the protein CASSLVSSGGRRETQYF. V and J are TRBV11-1 and TRBJ2-5, with D possibly matching TRBD2 (5 bases). The CDR3 length is 17 residues. Per the germline V gene, CDR1 is SGHAT and CDR2 is FQDESV (reference sequence). Trimming took 1 base from V and 5 from J, leaving 20 bases between them.

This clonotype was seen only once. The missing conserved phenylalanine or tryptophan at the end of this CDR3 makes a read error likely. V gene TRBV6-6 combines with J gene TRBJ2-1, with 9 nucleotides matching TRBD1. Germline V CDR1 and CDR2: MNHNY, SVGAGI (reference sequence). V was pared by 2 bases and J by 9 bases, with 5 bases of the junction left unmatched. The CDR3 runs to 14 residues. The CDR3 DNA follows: TGTGCCAGCAGTTACCCAGCGGGACAGGGTGAGCAGTTCCTC. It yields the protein CASSYPAGQGEQFL.

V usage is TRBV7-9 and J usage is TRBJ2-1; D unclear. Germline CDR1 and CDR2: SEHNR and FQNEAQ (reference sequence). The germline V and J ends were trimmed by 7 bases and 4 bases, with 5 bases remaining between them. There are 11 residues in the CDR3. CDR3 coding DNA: TGTGCCAGCAACGGGTACAATGAGCAGTTCTTC. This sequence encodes CASNGYNEQFF.

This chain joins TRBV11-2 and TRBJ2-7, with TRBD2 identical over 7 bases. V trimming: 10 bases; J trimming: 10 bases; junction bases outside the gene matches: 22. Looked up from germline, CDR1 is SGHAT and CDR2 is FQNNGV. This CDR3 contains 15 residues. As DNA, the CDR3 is TGTGCCAATACAGAGGTGGGAGGGGTATCTGGGGAACAGTACTTC. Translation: CANTEVGGVSGEQYF. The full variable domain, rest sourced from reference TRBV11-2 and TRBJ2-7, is EAGVAQSPRYKIIEKRQSVAFWCNPISGHATLYWYQQILGQGPKLLIQFQNNGVVDDSQLPKDRFSAERLKGVDSTLKIQPAKLEDSAVYLCANTEVGGVSGEQYFGPGTRLTVT.

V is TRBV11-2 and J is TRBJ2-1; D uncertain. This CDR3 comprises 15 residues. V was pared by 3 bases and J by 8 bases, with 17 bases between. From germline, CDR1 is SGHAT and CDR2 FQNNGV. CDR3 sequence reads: CASSFLRRRYDEQFF. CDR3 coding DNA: TGTGCCAGCAGCTTTCTCCGGAGAAGATACGATGAGCAGTTCTTC.

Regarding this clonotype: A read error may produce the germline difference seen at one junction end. DNA for the CDR3: TGTGCCAGCAGGCCCTCGGGAAAGGGAATCAATCAGCCCCGGCATTTT. Protein product: CASRPSGKGINQPRHF. This rearrangement joins TRBV6-2 or TRBV6-3 to TRBJ1-5; no reliable D call. The CDR3 sequence is 16 residues long. Germline V lookup: CDR1 MNHEY, CDR2 SVGEGT.

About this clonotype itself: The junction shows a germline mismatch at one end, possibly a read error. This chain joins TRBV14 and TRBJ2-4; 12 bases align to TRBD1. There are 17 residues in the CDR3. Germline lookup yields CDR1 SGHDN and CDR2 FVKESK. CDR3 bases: TGTGCCAGCAGCGCTCATCCGGGACAGGGGGCGCCGGACATTCAGCACTTC. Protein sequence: CASSAHPGQGAPDIQHF.

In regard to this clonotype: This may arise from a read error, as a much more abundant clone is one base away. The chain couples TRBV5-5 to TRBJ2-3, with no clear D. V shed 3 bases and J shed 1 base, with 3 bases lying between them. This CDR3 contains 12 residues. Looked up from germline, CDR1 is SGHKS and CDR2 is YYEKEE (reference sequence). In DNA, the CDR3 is TGTGCCAGCAGCTCATGCACAGATACGCAGTATTTT. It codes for CASSSCTDTQYF. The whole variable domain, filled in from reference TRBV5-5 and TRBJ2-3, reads DAGVTQSPTHLIKTRGQQVTLRCSPISGHKSVSWYQQVLGQGPQFIFQYYEKEERGRGNFPDRFSARQFPNYSSELNVNALLLGDSALYLCASSSCTDTQYFGPGTRLTVL.

The CDR3 nucleotides are TGCGCCAGCAGCTTATCAGCGGGAGTGAGCGAGCAGTACTTC. This encodes CASSLSAGVSEQYF. J is TRBJ2-7 and V is TRBV5-1, with TRBD2 matching over 8 bases. From germline, CDR1 is SGHRS and CDR2 YFSETQ. CDR3 length: 14 amino acids. The V gene end was trimmed by 2 bases and the J gene end by 6 bases; junction bases not matched to a gene: 7.

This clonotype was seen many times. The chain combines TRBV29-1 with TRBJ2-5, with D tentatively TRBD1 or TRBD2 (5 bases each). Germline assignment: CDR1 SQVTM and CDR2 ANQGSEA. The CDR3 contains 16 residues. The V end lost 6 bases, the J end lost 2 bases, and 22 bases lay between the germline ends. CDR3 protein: CSVNNPRSGHQETQYF. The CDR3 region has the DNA TGCAGCGTCAATAATCCGAGGAGCGGACATCAAGAGACCCAGTACTTC. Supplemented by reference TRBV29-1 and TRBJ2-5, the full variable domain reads SAVISQKPSRDICQRGTSLTIQCQVDSQVTMMFWYRQQPGQSLTLIATANQGSEATYESGFVIDKFPISRPNLTFSTLTVSNMSPEDSSIYLCSVNNPRSGHQETQYFGPGTRLLVL.

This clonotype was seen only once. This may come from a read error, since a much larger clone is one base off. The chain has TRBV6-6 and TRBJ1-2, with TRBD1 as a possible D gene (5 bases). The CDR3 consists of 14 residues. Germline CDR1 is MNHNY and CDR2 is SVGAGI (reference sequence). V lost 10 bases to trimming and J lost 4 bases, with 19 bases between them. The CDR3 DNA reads TGTGCCATCAGCCCCGGGGGGTGGGGCTATGGCTACACCTTC. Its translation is CAISPGGWGYGYTF.

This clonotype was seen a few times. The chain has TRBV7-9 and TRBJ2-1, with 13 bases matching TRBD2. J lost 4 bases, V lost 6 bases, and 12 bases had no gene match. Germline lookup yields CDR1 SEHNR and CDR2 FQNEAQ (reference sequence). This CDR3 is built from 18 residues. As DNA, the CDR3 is TGTGCCAGCAGTTTTCCCCGACTAGCGGGAGGAGCGTACAATGAGCAGTTCTTC. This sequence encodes CASSFPRLAGGAYNEQFF.

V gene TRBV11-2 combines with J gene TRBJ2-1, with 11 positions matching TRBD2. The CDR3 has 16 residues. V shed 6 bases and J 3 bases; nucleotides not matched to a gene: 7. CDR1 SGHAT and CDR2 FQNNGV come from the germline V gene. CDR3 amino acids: CASSPPLAGDYNEQFF. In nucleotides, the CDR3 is TGTGCCAGCAGTCCCCCACTAGCGGGGGACTACAATGAGCAGTTCTTC.

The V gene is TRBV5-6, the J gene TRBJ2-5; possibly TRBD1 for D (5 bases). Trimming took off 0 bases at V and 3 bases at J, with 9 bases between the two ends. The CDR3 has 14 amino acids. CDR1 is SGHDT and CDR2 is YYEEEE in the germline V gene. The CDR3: CASSLGQSKETQYF. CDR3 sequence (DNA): TGTGCCAGCAGCTTGGGACAGTCAAAAGAGACCCAGTACTTC.

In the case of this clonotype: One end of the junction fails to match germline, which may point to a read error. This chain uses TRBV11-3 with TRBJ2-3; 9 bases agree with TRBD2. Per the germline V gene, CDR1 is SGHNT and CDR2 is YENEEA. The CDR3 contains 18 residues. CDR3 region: CASSHWVAGEDSTNTQYF. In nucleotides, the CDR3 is TGTGCTAGCAGCCATTGGGTAGCGGGAGAAGATAGCACAAATACGCAGTATTTT.

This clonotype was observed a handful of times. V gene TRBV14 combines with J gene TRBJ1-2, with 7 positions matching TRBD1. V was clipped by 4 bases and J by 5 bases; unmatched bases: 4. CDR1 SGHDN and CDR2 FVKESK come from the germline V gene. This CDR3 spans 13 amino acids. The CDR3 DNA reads TGTGCCAGCAGCCCTGACAGGGAATATGGCTACACCTTC. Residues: CASSPDREYGYTF.

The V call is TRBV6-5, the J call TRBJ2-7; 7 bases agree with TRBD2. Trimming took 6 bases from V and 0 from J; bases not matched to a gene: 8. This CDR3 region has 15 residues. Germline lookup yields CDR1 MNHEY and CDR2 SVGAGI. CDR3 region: CASRPRGGSSYEQYF. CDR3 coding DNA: TGTGCCAGCAGACCTAGGGGCGGGAGCTCCTACGAGCAGTACTTC.

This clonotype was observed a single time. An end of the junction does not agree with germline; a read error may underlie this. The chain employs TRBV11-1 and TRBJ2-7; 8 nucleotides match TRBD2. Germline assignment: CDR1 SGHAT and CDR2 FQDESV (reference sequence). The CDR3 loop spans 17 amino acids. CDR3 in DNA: TGTGACAGCAGCTTTGAGCCCGGACCGGGAGGGACGTACGAGCAGTACTTC. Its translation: CDSSFEPGPGGTYEQYF.

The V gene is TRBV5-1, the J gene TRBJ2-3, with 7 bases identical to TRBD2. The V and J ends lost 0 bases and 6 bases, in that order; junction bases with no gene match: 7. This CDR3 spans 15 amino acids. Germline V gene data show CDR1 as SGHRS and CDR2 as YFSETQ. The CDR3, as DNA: TGCGCCAGCAGCTTGGAGGGAGGGCGGGGCGATACGCAGTATTTT. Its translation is CASSLEGGRGDTQYF.

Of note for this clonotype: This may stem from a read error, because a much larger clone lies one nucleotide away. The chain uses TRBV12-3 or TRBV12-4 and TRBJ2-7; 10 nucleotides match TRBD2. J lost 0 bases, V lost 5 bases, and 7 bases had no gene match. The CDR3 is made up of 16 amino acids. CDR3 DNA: TGTGCCAGCAGTCGATTAGCGGGAGGAAGCTCCTACGAGCAGTACTTC. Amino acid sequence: CASSRLAGGSSYEQYF.